The 14 T cell receptor beta chains below come from one sample, sequenced in a study of T-cell memory formation after mild COVID-19. TCRdb itself ran the 5' RACE reads through MiXCR, one entry per CDR3 protein. Altogether some 320,000 distinct CDR3 sequences are present, roughly 13% being singletons, with the ten largest covering roughly a fifth. The sample taken for sequencing was PBMCs or a T cell subset sorted from them (not recorded which). The source of these receptors is a young man who had mild COVID-19 (a few samples of this study predate the infection). Cell type and time point are not known.

This clonotype was recorded many times. This chain uses TRBV4-1 with TRBJ2-5; 7 positions match TRBD1. The length of the CDR3 is 15 residues. Germline V CDR1 and CDR2: MGHRA, YSYEKL. The trim removed 4 bases at V and 2 bases at J, leaving 7 bases unmatched. CDR3 loop: CASSLWTGEQETQYF. The CDR3 DNA reads as TGCGCCAGCAGCCTATGGACAGGTGAACAAGAGACCCAGTACTTC.

The rearrangement joins TRBV4-1 to TRBJ2-2; D might be TRBD1 (8 bases). Deletions cut 6 bases from V and 3 bases from J, with 26 bases between. The CDR3 runs 19 residues. Looked up from germline, CDR1 is MGHRA and CDR2 is YSYEKL. CDR3 loop: CASSLPRGRQGGHTGELFF. CDR3 DNA: TGCGCCAGCAGTCTCCCCAGGGGGCGCCAGGGGGGGCACACCGGGGAGCTGTTTTTT.

This clonotype was found a few times. The V gene is TRBV4-3, the J gene TRBJ2-1; no reliable D call. V was cut by 0 bases and J by 6 bases, with 9 bases left in between. This CDR3 contains 14 residues. Germline V gives CDR1 LGHNA, CDR2 YSLEER. CDR3 amino acids: CASSQEARTNEQFF. The CDR3, as DNA: TGCGCCAGCAGCCAAGAGGCAAGGACCAATGAGCAGTTCTTC.

This clonotype was picked up a small number of times. The chain is built from TRBV10-3 and TRBJ1-5; D gene uncertain. The CDR3 contains 15 residues. Germline values: CDR1 ENHRY, CDR2 SYGVKD. V was cut by 0 bases and J by 7 bases, with 13 bases left in between. The CDR3: CAISESMGTRQPQHF. The CDR3 nucleotides are TGTGCCATCAGTGAGTCGATGGGAACGCGACAGCCCCAGCATTTT.

The V call is TRBV5-1, the J call TRBJ2-6, with 8 bases lining up with TRBD2. The CDR3 loop spans 18 amino acids. V dropped 0 bases and J dropped 1; count of bases not matched to a gene: 6. Germline V CDR1 and CDR2: SGHRS, YFSETQ. The CDR3 protein is CASSLVGSGGSGANVLTF. In DNA, the CDR3 is TGCGCCAGCAGCTTGGTTGGCAGCGGGGGATCTGGGGCCAACGTCCTGACTTTC.

This chain uses TRBV5-1 with TRBJ1-1, with 8 positions matching TRBD1. The CDR3 is 15 amino acids. The germline gives CDR1 SGHRS, CDR2 YFSETQ. The trim removed 3 bases at V and 1 base at J, leaving 5 bases unmatched. CDR3 sequence reads: CASSYGQGENTEAFF. Here the CDR3 DNA reads TGCGCCAGCAGCTACGGACAGGGAGAGAACACTGAAGCTTTCTTT.

Ten or more counts support this clonotype. The chain employs TRBV9 and TRBJ2-3; 9 bases line up with TRBD2. CDR1 SGDLS and CDR2 YYNGEE come from the germline V gene. J was trimmed by 1 base and V by 0 bases; bases with no gene match: 6. CDR3 length equals 17 residues. The DNA of the CDR3 is TGTGCCAGCAGCGTAGGTCTAGCTAGCGGGGGCACAGATACGCAGTATTTT. It yields the protein CASSVGLASGGTDTQYF.

This clonotype has just a few counts. The J gene is TRBJ2-5, the V gene TRBV2; D is uncertain. The CDR3 covers 11 residues. V was trimmed by 8 bases and J by 4 bases, leaving 8 bases between them. CDR1 and CDR2 from the germline V gene are SNHLY and FYNNEI. Here the CDR3 DNA reads TGTGCCAGCTGCGTGGCAGAGACCCAGTACTTC. As protein: CASCVAETQYF.

This clonotype has a handful of counts. This chain links TRBV5-5 with TRBJ1-1; 7 bases are shared with TRBD1. V was clipped by 3 bases and J by 10 bases; unmatched bases: 9. This CDR3 has 13 residues. Germline CDR1 SGHKS, CDR2 YYEKEE (reference sequence). The CDR3 loop is CASSWNRGKGAFF. The CDR3 region has the DNA TGTGCCAGCAGCTGGAACAGGGGAAAAGGAGCTTTCTTT.

This clonotype was seen more than once but under ten times. The genes are TRBV4-3 and TRBJ2-5; TRBD1 agrees at 7 bases. This CDR3 is built from 17 residues. Germline loops: CDR1 LGHNA, CDR2 YSLEER. V gave up 4 bases and J gave up 3 bases; unmatched junction bases: 14. CDR3 sequence reads: CASSPTVPLDREETQYF. The CDR3, as DNA: TGCGCCAGCAGCCCGACCGTCCCCCTAGACAGGGAAGAGACCCAGTACTTC.

The V gene is TRBV2, the J gene TRBJ2-2; no clear D gene. Germline loops: CDR1 SNHLY, CDR2 FYNNEI. The CDR3 runs to 15 residues. V was cut by 8 bases and J by 0 bases, with 13 bases left in between. Here the CDR3 reads CASAESRPNTGELFF. For the CDR3, the DNA is TGTGCCAGCGCCGAGTCCAGACCGAACACCGGGGAGCTGTTTTTT.

This clonotype was seen repeatedly, ten times or more. This chain links TRBV14 with TRBJ2-2; no definite D call. Trimming removed 2 bases at V and 9 bases at J, with 10 bases between. The CDR3 length is 13 residues. Germline-derived CDR1 and CDR2 are SGHDN and FVKESK. The CDR3 loop is CASSQQEFRELFF. The CDR3 DNA follows: TGTGCCAGCAGCCAACAAGAGTTCCGGGAGCTGTTTTTT.

There are many counts of this clonotype. The chain joins TRBV7-6 to TRBJ2-7; 12 bases line up with TRBD1. V gave up 4 bases and J gave up 7 bases; unmatched junction bases: 5. The CDR3 is 14 residues long. Germline CDR1 is SGHVS and CDR2 is FNYEAQ. The DNA for the CDR3 is TGTGCCAGCAGCTCGGGACAGGGGGCTGAGGAGCAGTACTTC. Residues: CASSSGQGAEEQYF. The whole variable domain, filled in from reference TRBV7-6 and TRBJ2-7, reads GAGVSQSPRYKVTKRGQDVALRCDPISGHVSLYWYRQALGQGPEFLTYFNYEAQQDKSGLPNDRFSAERPEGSISTLTIQRTEQRDSAMYRCASSSGQGAEEQYFGPGTRLTVT.

This clonotype was seen a handful of times. The rearrangement joins TRBV5-1 to TRBJ2-5; 9 nucleotides agree with TRBD2. Trimming at V came to 0 bases and at J to 5 bases, leaving 2 bases not matched to a gene. Germline V gene data show CDR1 as SGHRS and CDR2 as YFSETQ. The CDR3 extends over 14 amino acids. CDR3: CASSLVAGAETQYF. The CDR3 DNA reads as TGCGCCAGCAGCTTGGTAGCGGGGGCTGAGACCCAGTACTTC. Drawing the rest from reference TRBV5-1 and TRBJ2-5, the complete variable domain is KAGVTQTPRYLIKTRGQQVTLSCSPISGHRSVSWYQQTPGQGLQFLFEYFSETQRNKGNFPGRFSGRQFSNSRSEMNVSTLELGDSALYLCASSLVAGAETQYFGPGTRLLVL.